Below are 14 T cell receptor beta chains sequenced from a single sample in a study of shared clonotypes between healthy human individuals. Assay: immunoSEQ multiplex PCR; the TCRdb copy retains only in-frame clones and omits some. This table holds about 2.3 million clones, around 92% found once. Material for sequencing was naive CD4+ T cells from PBMCs. Subset described: CD45RA+ positively selected. The source of these receptors is a man aged 18 to 30 in good health. Some clones in this sample may be carry-over from other donors' samples.

The chain combines TRBV2 with TRBJ2-5; tentative D call: TRBD2 (5 bases). Germline V gene data show CDR1 as SNHLY and CDR2 as FYNNEI. The length of the CDR3 is 14 residues. The V and J ends lost 2 bases and 5 bases respectively, with 12 bases between them. CDR3 nucleotide sequence: TGTGCCAGCAGTGAACTAACTAGAGGCGAGACCCAGTACTTC. It specifies CASSELTRGETQYF. Looking up the rest from reference TRBV2 and TRBJ2-5 gives the full variable domain: EPEVTQTPSHQVTQMGQEVILRCVPISNHLYFYWYRQILGQKVEFLVSFYNNEISEKSEIFDDQFSVERPDGSNFTLKIRSTKLEDSAMYFCASSELTRGETQYFGPGTRLLVL.

This rearrangement joins TRBV13 to TRBJ2-5; 10 bases match TRBD1. In germline, CDR1 is PRHDT, CDR2 FYEKMQ (reference sequence). This CDR3 comprises 13 residues. V dropped 5 bases and J dropped 7; count of bases not matched to a gene: 4. In nucleotides, the CDR3 is TGTGCCAGCAGCCGACAGGGGGCCAGGACCCAGTACTTC. Its protein is CASSRQGARTQYF.

This chain uses TRBV28 with TRBJ2-1; 9 positions agree with TRBD1. The junction had 10 bases not matched to a gene; V was cut back by 6 bases and J by 7 bases. The germline CDR1 and CDR2 sequences are MDHEN and SYDVKM. The CDR3 has 15 amino acids. The CDR3 protein is CASRATGQGRNEQFF. DNA for the CDR3: TGTGCCAGCAGGGCAACGGGACAGGGCAGGAATGAGCAGTTCTTC.

This clone occurred once. The chain is built from TRBV5-1 and TRBJ2-3; 14 bases agree with TRBD2. V lost 3 bases and J lost 7; bases outside the gene matches: 4. The germline gives CDR1 SGHRS, CDR2 YFSETQ. The CDR3 has 15 amino acids. CDR3 in DNA: TGCGCCAGCAGCTCCGGACTAGCGGGAGGTAATACGCAGTATTTT. Amino acid sequence: CASSSGLAGGNTQYF. Based on the CDR3 plus reference TRBV5-1 and TRBJ2-3, the full variable domain is KAGVTQTPRYLIKTRGQQVTLSCSPISGHRSVSWYQQTPGQGLQFLFEYFSETQRNKGNFPGRFSGRQFSNSRSEMNVSTLELGDSALYLCASSSGLAGGNTQYFGPGTRLTVL.

The gene calls are TRBV25-1 and TRBJ2-6; 8 bases agree with TRBD1. The CDR3 length is 14 residues. The V segment lost 6 bases and the J segment 2 bases; nucleotides outside the gene matches: 0. Germline CDR1 and CDR2: MGHDK and SYGVNS. The DNA of the CDR3 is TGTGCCAGCAGGACAGGGGCTGGGGCCAACGTCCTGACTTTC. Translated, it gives CASRTGAGANVLTF.

The chain is built from TRBV7-2 and TRBJ1-1, with unresolved D. Germline CDR1 and CDR2: SGHTA and FQGNSA. This CDR3 is built from 13 residues. V lost 2 bases and J 3 bases, leaving 7 bases between the germline ends. The CDR3 coding sequence is TGTGCCAGCAGCTTATGGGCGGACACTGAAGCTTTCTTT. As protein: CASSLWADTEAFF.

This clone was detected a few times. J is TRBJ1-1 and V is TRBV4-1; D gene ambiguous. Germline-derived CDR1 and CDR2 are MGHRA and YSYEKL. The ends were cut back, 0 bases at V and 5 bases at J, with 16 bases in the middle. This CDR3 comprises 16 residues. The DNA for the CDR3 is TGCGCCAGCAGCCAAGATCTTTTGATAGGTAGAACTGAAGCTTTCTTT. It is translated as CASSQDLLIGRTEAFF.

The V call is TRBV5-5, the J call TRBJ1-1, with unresolved D. There are 15 residues in the CDR3. The germline gives CDR1 SGHKS, CDR2 YYEKEE (reference sequence). V was pared by 2 bases and J by 0 bases, with 11 bases between. The CDR3 protein is CASSLEAFMNTEAFF. For the CDR3, the DNA is TGTGCCAGCAGCTTAGAGGCGTTCATGAACACTGAAGCTTTCTTT.

The gene calls are TRBV6-1 and TRBJ2-2; 8 nucleotides line up with TRBD1. V shed 6 bases, J shed 8 bases, and the junction held 8 bases outside the gene matches. The CDR3 totals 14 residues. Germline V gene data show CDR1 as MNHNS and CDR2 as SASEGT. CDR3 amino acids: CASSEKDRAGELFF. DNA of the CDR3: TGTGCCAGCAGCGAAAAGGACAGGGCTGGGGAGCTGTTTTTT.

V is TRBV28 and J is TRBJ2-5; 12 bases match TRBD1. CDR3 length: 15 amino acids. The germline V gene encodes CDR1 MDHEN and CDR2 SYDVKM. J gave up 6 bases and V 2 bases, and 4 bases lay outside the gene matches. The CDR3 spells CASSLRGQGAKTQYF. The CDR3 DNA reads as TGTGCCAGCAGTTTACGGGGACAGGGGGCGAAGACCCAGTACTTC.

This chain uses TRBV5-6 with TRBJ1-1, with a tentative D call TRBD1 (6 bases). Germline loops: CDR1 SGHDT, CDR2 YYEEEE. The CDR3 is 14 amino acids. Trimming stripped 4 bases from V and 8 bases from J, with 18 bases between. CDR3 sequence reads: CASSVTGTQYEAFF. CDR3 sequence (DNA): TGTGCCAGCAGCGTTACCGGGACACAGTACGAAGCTTTCTTT.

This chain connects TRBV4-3 to TRBJ1-2; D possibly corresponds to TRBD1 (5 bases). Germline assignment: CDR1 LGHNA and CDR2 YSLEER. The CDR3 has 15 amino acids. Trimming took off 1 base at V and 1 base at J, with 10 bases between the two ends. CDR3 sequence reads: CASSQVPGRNYGYTF. CDR3 nucleotides: TGCGCCAGCAGCCAAGTCCCAGGGCGTAACTATGGCTACACCTTC.

V gene TRBV6-1 combines with J gene TRBJ1-2; D is uncertain. The germline V gene has CDR1 MNHNS and CDR2 SASEGT. Trimming shortened V by 0 bases and J by 3 bases, and 11 bases separated the two germline ends. The CDR3 is 15 residues long. CDR3 in DNA: TGTGCCAGCAGTGAAGCCAGATCTTCGTACTATGGCTACACCTTC. Translation: CASSEARSSYYGYTF.

The chain is built from TRBV5-4 and TRBJ2-5; 7 nucleotides agree with TRBD2. The trim removed 5 bases at V and 2 bases at J, leaving 6 bases unmatched. This CDR3 has 14 residues. The germline gives CDR1 SGHNT, CDR2 YYREEE (reference sequence). CDR3 sequence (DNA): TGTGCCAGCAGGCAAAGGGAGGGGCAAGAGACCCAGTACTTC. Translated: CASRQREGQETQYF.